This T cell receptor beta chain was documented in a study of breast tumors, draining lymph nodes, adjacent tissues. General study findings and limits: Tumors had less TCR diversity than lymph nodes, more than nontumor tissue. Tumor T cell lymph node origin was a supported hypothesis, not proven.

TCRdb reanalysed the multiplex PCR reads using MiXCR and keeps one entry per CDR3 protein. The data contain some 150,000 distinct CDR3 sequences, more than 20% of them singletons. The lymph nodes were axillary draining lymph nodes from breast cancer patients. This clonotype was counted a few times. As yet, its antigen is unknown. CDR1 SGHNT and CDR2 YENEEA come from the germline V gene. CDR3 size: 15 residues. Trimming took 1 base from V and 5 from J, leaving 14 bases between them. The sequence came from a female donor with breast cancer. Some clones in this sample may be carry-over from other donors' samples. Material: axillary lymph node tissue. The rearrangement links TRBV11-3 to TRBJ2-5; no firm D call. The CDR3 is CASSLGGRALETQYF. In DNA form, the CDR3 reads TGTGCCAGCAGCTTAGGGGGTCGGGCATTGGAGACCCAGTACTTC.